A single sample is the source of the 9 T cell receptor beta chains below, sequenced in a study of T cell clonality in common variable immunodeficiency. This table comes from immunoSEQ multiplex PCR, and its TCRdb copy is limited to in-frame clones, with some not included. There are some 50,000 clones in the sample, none observed a single time. Material: peripheral blood mononuclear cells. The receptors come from a person aged 18 to 75 in good health.

This clone was counted ten times or more. The CDR3 is cut off 3 residues early in the read; its end comes from the germline J gene. The rearrangement uses TRBV10-1 and TRBJ1-3; D is ambiguous. The CDR3 is made up of 15 amino acids. The V gene lost 1 base and the J gene lost 0 bases, with 7 bases spanning the gap. CDR1 is WNHNN and CDR2 is SYGVQD in the germline V gene (reference sequence). CDR3 loop: CASSEFLSSGNTIYF. Partial CDR3 DNA: TGCGCCAGCAGTGAGTTCCTTAGCTCTGGAAACACC.

This clone was found many times. With the read ending 3 residues before the CDR3 end, the germline J gene is used to fill in that end. This chain joins TRBV14 and TRBJ1-6; 7 nucleotides agree with TRBD1. Per the germline V gene, CDR1 is SGHDN and CDR2 is FVKESK. The CDR3 is 16 amino acids. Trimming took 0 bases from V and 8 from J; bases not matched to a gene: 7. The CDR3 sequence is CASSQDLGGGYSPLHF. CDR3 DNA (partial): TGTGCCAGCAGCCAAGATCTTGGAGGGGGCTATTCACCC.

This clone was found a few times. Read coverage stops 3 residues before the CDR3 terminus; the germline J gene supplies the remainder. J is TRBJ1-6 and V is TRBV2; 11 bases map to TRBD1. The V segment lost 6 bases and the J segment 10 bases; nucleotides outside the gene matches: 2. CDR1 is SNHLY and CDR2 is FYNNEI in the germline V gene. This CDR3 is built from 13 residues. CDR3 DNA (partial): TGTGCCAGCAGCGGGACAGGGGGGTCACCC. This codes for CASSGTGGSP. The full CDR3 is CASSGTGGSPLHF. Drawing the rest from reference TRBV2 and TRBJ1-6, the complete variable domain is EPEVTQTPSHQVTQMGQEVILRCVPISNHLYFYWYRQILGQKVEFLVSFYNNEISEKSEIFDDQFSVERPDGSNFTLKIRSTKLEDSAMYFCASSGTGGSPLHFGNGTRLTVT.

Many counts were recorded for this clone. The read stops 3 residues short of the end of the CDR3; the missing end is completed from the germline J gene. The chain is built from TRBV30 and TRBJ1-1; no reliable D call. Trimming left V 2 bases short and J 4 bases short, with 5 bases between. The germline CDR1 and CDR2 sequences are GTSNPN and SVGIG (reference sequence). The CDR3 contains 11 residues. CDR3 DNA (partial): TGTGCCTGGAGTCTTAGCACTGAA. This translates into CAWSLSTE. The CDR3 reads in full as CAWSLSTEAFF.

This clone was found many times. The read stops 3 residues short of the end of the CDR3; the missing end is completed from the germline J gene. The genes are TRBV6-1 and TRBJ2-5; 11 bases agree with TRBD2. CDR1 is MNHNS and CDR2 is SASEGT in the germline V gene. There are 15 residues in the CDR3. The V segment lost 4 bases and the J segment 1 base; nucleotides outside the gene matches: 2. CDR3 DNA (partial): TGTGCCAGCAGTGGACTAGCGGGATCCCAAGAGACC. This encodes CASSGLAGSQET. The whole CDR3 sequence reads CASSGLAGSQETQYF.

There are many counts of this clone. The observed sequence ends 3 residues before the CDR3 terminus, with the missing tail filled in from the germline J gene. This chain links TRBV5-1 with TRBJ1-1; no clear D. Trimming stripped 4 bases from V and 1 base from J, with 8 bases between. CDR3 size: 13 residues. Germline V lookup: CDR1 SGHRS, CDR2 YFSETQ. CDR3 DNA (partial): TGCGCCAGCAGCCTTACAGAGAACACTGAA. It codes for CASSLTENTE. The whole CDR3 is CASSLTENTEAFF.

This clone showed up many times. The CDR3 extends 3 residues past the end of the read, so its final part is completed from the germline J gene. The V call is TRBV6-2 or TRBV6-3, the J call TRBJ2-3; 8 nucleotides agree with TRBD1. The germline CDR1 and CDR2 sequences are MNHEY and SVGEGT. With 10 bases clipped from V and 8 bases from J, the junction kept 17 bases outside the gene matches. The CDR3 is made up of 15 amino acids. The covered CDR3 bases are TGTGCCACTGAGGACAGGGATGAGGGGGGCCTTACG. This gives the protein CATEDRDEGGLT. The full CDR3 reads CATEDRDEGGLTQYF.

A remark on this clone: The sequence runs out 3 residues before the end of the CDR3; the remainder is reconstructed from the germline J gene. V usage is TRBV19 and J usage is TRBJ2-3; TRBD2 aligns across 8 bases. The CDR3 has 17 amino acids. The germline CDR1 and CDR2 sequences are LNHDA and SQIVND (reference sequence). V gave up 1 base and J gave up 2 bases; unmatched junction bases: 8. The CDR3 sequence: CASSIGKRGPNTDTQYF. The sequenced part of the CDR3 DNA is TGTGCCAGTAGTATAGGGAAGCGGGGGCCCAACACAGATACG.

Remarks on this clone: The germline gene is not matched at one end of the junction; a read error may be the cause. Read coverage stops 3 residues before the CDR3 terminus; the germline J gene supplies the remainder. Within the sample, other DNA sequences also encode this same CDR3. This chain uses TRBV11-2 with TRBJ1-2, with 9 bases lining up with TRBD1. The length of the CDR3 is 15 residues. Germline V gene sequence: CDR1 SGHAT, CDR2 FQNNGV. The CDR3 protein is CASSLSDRGNYGYTF. The DNA read from the CDR3 is TGTGCCAGTAGCTTATCAGACAGGGGGAACTATGGC.